This TCR beta chain is drawn from a study of blood T cell repertoires in COVID-19. The wider study: Both acute and convalescent COVID-19 samples were obtained from the United States, Italy and Spain. From T cells, B-cell-depleted T cells, or PBMCs came the material, which was cDNA or gDNA.

Per germline, CDR1 LGHDT and CDR2 YNNKEL (reference sequence). CDR3 size: 15 residues. With 3 bases removed from V and 7 bases from J, the gap between germline ends came to 13 bases. Per the study methods: By means of reference gene primer amplification, nucleated cell counts were estimated. Clones were read by immunoSEQ multiplex PCR, and TCRdb kept only the in-frame ones, dropping some. Clone size and the V and J calls come from that table; the DNA yielded D and trimming. This sample has approximately 100,000 clones, with about nine tenths found just once. The V call is TRBV3-1 (or the pseudogene TRBV3-2), the J call TRBJ1-6; weak D call: TRBD1 (6 bases). This sequence originates from a man aged 70 or older with acute or convalescent COVID-19. Input material: peripheral blood. CDR3 region: CASSQYREGNSPLHF. CDR3 in DNA: TGTGCCAGCAGCCAGTACAGGGAGGGGAATTCACCCCTCCACTTT.